This T cell receptor (beta chain) came from a study of vaccination and CD4 T cells after COVID-19. Of note for this clonotype: What it binds is not known.

The Oncomine TCR Beta short-read assay was what sequenced the DNA obtained from cultured CD4+ T cells. MiXCR, applied by TCRdb to the PCR reads, yields one record per CDR3 protein. The table shows around 19,000 distinct CDR3 sequences, with approximately 42% occurring only once. The germline gives CDR1 DFQATT, CDR2 SNEGSKA (reference sequence). The CDR3 length is 12 residues. Trimming stripped 7 bases from V and 12 bases from J, with 19 bases between. Indicated treatment: roughly nine-day PBMC culture with coronavirus spike peptide pools or control peptides (ViraFEST assay). ViraFEST enlarged antigen-specific T cell populations with peptide pools and afterwards sequenced TCRs. With fresh IL-2 medium, half the medium was replaced on days 3 and 7.

V gene TRBV20-1 combines with J gene TRBJ2-1; D is uncertain. Sample: CD4+ T cells from blood, cultured in vitro, taken before SARS-CoV-2 vaccination. This receptor was identified in a human donor who had recovered from COVID-19. In DNA form, the CDR3 reads TGCAGTGGCTCGCTTGCCTCACGATGGCAGTTCTTC. It yields the protein CSGSLASRWQFF.